This T cell receptor (beta chain) is drawn from a study of human T cells and chemical hapten exposure. In the study overall: Variability of per-sample TCR yields stemmed mainly from small differences in pooled library volume.

This clonotype came up a few times. The antigen remains undetermined. During construction of the library, unique molecular identifiers were attached to individual cDNA molecules for quantitative, reproducible TCR counting. Under the authors' procedure: Counts of TCRs in each sample centred on a median of about 95,000 and extended from roughly 25,000 to 750,000. TCRdb reprocessed the 5' RACE reads via MiXCR and lists one record per CDR3 protein. In this record, the V and J calls reflect TCRdb's handling and not the investigators' own analysis. The table has 65,000 to 90,000 distinct CDR3 sequences, 15% to 20% seen once. General study points: The number of TCRs over 1 in 1000 frequency stayed unchanged after DPC.

The authors extracted total RNA from unfractionated whole blood. V dropped 1 base and J dropped 2; count of bases not matched to a gene: 14. CDR3 length: 19 residues. Looked up from germline, CDR1 is SGHTA and CDR2 is FQGNSA. The clonotype comes from a female donor in good health. This sequence joins TRBV7-2 and TRBJ2-5; 9 nucleotides align to TRBD2. The CDR3 sequence: CASSLVGSSSGEFQETQYF. CDR3 DNA: TGTGCCAGCAGCTTAGTCGGGAGTTCTAGCGGGGAATTTCAAGAGACCCAGTACTTC.